The sequence of this TCR beta chain was determined in a study of T-cell memory formation after mild COVID-19. The study's findings and limits: Contracting CD8+ clones were enriched in EMRA, CD4+ mainly in CM and EM. CD4+ bias marked clones expanding day 15 to 37, unlike balanced contracting clones.

This clonotype showed up just a few times. Its antigen is undetermined. TCRdb re-derived calls from the 5' RACE reads in MiXCR, one entry per CDR3 protein. The sample gives 450,000 or so distinct CDR3 sequences, approximately 23% of which show up once; roughly an eighth is in the top ten. The germline V gene encodes CDR1 MNHNY and CDR2 SVGAGI (reference sequence). Trimming cost V 8 bases and J 3 bases, with 15 bases left between them. CDR3 length: 14 amino acids. This TCR came from an adult woman who had mild COVID-19 (a few samples of this study predate the infection). Cell type and time point are not known. Sequencing was carried out using PBMCs or a T cell subset sorted from them (not recorded which). The rearrangement links TRBV6-6 to TRBJ2-3, with a possible D match to TRBD1 (5 bases). CDR3 nucleotide sequence: TGTGCCAGCTGGGCAGGGATGGGGACAGATACGCAGTATTTT. Amino acids: CASWAGMGTDTQYF.